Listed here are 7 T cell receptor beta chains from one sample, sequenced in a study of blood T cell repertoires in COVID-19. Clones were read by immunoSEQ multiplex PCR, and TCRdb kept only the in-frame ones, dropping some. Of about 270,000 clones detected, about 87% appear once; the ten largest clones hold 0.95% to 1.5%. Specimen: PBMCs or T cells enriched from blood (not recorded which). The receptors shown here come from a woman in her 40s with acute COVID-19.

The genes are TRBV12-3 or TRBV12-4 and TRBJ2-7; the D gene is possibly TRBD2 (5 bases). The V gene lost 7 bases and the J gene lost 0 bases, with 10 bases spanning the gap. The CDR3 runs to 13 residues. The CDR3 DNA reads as TGTGCCAGCAACCGGGAACCCTCCTACGAGCAGTACTTC. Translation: CASNREPSYEQYF.

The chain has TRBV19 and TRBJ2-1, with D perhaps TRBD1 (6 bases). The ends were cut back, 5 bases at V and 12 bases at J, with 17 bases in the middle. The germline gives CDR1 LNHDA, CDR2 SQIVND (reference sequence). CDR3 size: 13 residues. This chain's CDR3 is CASSSMQGTRQFF. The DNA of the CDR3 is TGTGCCAGTAGTTCCATGCAGGGGACACGGCAGTTCTTC.

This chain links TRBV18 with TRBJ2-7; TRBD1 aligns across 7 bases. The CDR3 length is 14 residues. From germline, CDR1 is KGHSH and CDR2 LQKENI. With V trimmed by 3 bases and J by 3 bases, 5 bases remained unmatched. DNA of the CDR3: TGTGCCAGCTCACCTCGACAGGGAGTCTACGAGCAGTACGTC. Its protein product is CASSPRQGVYEQYV.

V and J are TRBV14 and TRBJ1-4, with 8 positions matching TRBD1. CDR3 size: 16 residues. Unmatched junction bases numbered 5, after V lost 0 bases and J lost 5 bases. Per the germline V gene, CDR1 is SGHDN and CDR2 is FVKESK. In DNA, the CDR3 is TGTGCCAGCAGCCAAGAGCCCAGGGGGCAAAATGAAAAACTGTTTTTT. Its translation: CASSQEPRGQNEKLFF.

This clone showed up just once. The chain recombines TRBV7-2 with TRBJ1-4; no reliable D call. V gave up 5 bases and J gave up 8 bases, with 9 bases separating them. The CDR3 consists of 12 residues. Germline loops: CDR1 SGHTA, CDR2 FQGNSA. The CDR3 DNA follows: TGTGCCAGCAGCAACTTCGGGGAAAAACTGTTTTTT. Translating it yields CASSNFGEKLFF.

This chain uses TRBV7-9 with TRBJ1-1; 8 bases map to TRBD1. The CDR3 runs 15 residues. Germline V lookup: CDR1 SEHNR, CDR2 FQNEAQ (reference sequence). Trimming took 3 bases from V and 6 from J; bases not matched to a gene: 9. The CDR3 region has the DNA TGTGCCAGCAGCTTTGACAGGGGCGTGTGGGCTGAAGCTTTCTTT. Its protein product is CASSFDRGVWAEAFF. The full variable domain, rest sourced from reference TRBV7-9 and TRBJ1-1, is DTGVSQNPRHKITKRGQNVTFRCDPISEHNRLYWYRQTLGQGPEFLTYFQNEAQLEKSRLLSDRFSAERPKGSFSTLEIQRTEQGDSAMYLCASSFDRGVWAEAFFGQGTRLTVV.

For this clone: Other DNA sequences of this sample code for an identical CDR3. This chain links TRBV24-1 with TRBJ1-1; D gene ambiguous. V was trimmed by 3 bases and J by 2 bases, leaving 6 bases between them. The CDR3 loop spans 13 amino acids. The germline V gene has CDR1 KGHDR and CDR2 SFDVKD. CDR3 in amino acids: CATSDPENTEAFF. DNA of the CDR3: TGTGCCACCAGTGATCCAGAAAACACTGAAGCTTTCTTT.